The 7 T cell receptor beta chains in this list originate from one sample, sequenced in a study of T cell repertoires in cytomegalovirus infection. For these TCRs, the target antigens are not known. TCRdb itself ran the reads through MiXCR, one entry per CDR3 protein. The data show more than 300,000 distinct CDR3 sequences, about 35% seen once. This specimen was cultured PBMCs, taken from culture after CMV antigen stimulation. These receptors all come from a human donor in good health (CMV status not recorded). Some clones in this sample may be carry-over from other donors' samples.

A few counts support this clonotype. The chain carries TRBV7-3 and TRBJ2-1; TRBD2 matches 8 bases. Trimming cost V 5 bases and J 0 bases; bases outside gene matches: 6. CDR1 is SGHTA, CDR2 FQGTGA, per germline. The CDR3 totals 16 residues. The DNA for the CDR3 is TGTGCCAGCAGCCCCCTTAGCGGGGTCTCCTACAATGAGCAGTTCTTC. Protein product: CASSPLSGVSYNEQFF.

The V gene is TRBV6-2 or TRBV6-3, the J gene TRBJ1-1; D is unclear. This CDR3 spans 17 amino acids. CDR1 is MNHEY and CDR2 is SVGEGT in the germline V gene. V lost 2 bases to trimming and J lost 0 bases, with 16 bases between them. CDR3: CASSYDVYRSMNTEAFF. Here the CDR3 DNA reads TGTGCCAGCAGTTACGACGTTTACAGATCCATGAACACTGAAGCTTTCTTT.

This clonotype was detected only a few times. This chain joins TRBV6-2 or TRBV6-3 and TRBJ1-2; D is ambiguous. Germline CDR1 is MNHEY and CDR2 is SVGEGT. V lost 2 bases to trimming and J lost 4 bases, with 8 bases between them. The length of the CDR3 is 13 residues. Here the CDR3 DNA reads TGTGCCAGCAGTTACGTCCGGCGCTATGGCTACACCTTC. As protein: CASSYVRRYGYTF.

V is TRBV7-2 and J is TRBJ2-4; tentatively, D is TRBD2 (6 bases). Germline V gene lookup returns CDR1 SGHTA and CDR2 FQGNSA. V lost 3 bases to trimming and J lost 5 bases, with 11 bases between them. CDR3 length: 14 amino acids. The CDR3 DNA is TGTGCCAGCAGCTTTGGAGGGGCCGAAAACATTCAGTACTTC. It yields the protein CASSFGGAENIQYF.

This chain joins TRBV2 and TRBJ2-1; D not resolved. CDR3 length equals 13 residues. CDR1 and CDR2 from the germline V gene are SNHLY and FYNNEI. V shed 0 bases and J shed 6 bases, with 6 bases lying between them. CDR3: CASSEARTNEQFF. The CDR3 DNA sequence: TGTGCCAGCAGTGAAGCTAGAACCAATGAGCAGTTCTTC.

The rearrangement links TRBV7-2 to TRBJ2-1, with D perhaps TRBD1 or TRBD2 (5 bases each). CDR3 length: 14 amino acids. V lost 3 bases and J 3 bases, leaving 9 bases between the germline ends. The germline gives CDR1 SGHTA, CDR2 FQGNSA. The CDR3 nucleotides are TGTGCCAGCAGCTTCGGGGCTCTCTACAATGAGCAGTTCTTC. It specifies CASSFGALYNEQFF.

This rearrangement joins TRBV7-2 to TRBJ2-1, with D uncertain. The CDR3 extends over 11 amino acids. The germline CDR1 and CDR2 sequences are SGHTA and FQGNSA. Deletions cut 4 bases from V and 6 bases from J, with 4 bases between. The CDR3 DNA reads TGTGCCAGCAGCTGGAGCAATGAGCAGTTCTTC. This sequence encodes CASSWSNEQFF. The complete variable domain, with remaining parts taken from reference TRBV7-2 and TRBJ2-1, reads GAGVSQSPSNKVTEKGKDVELRCDPISGHTALYWYRQSLGQGLEFLIYFQGNSAPDKSGLPSDRFSAERTGGSVSTLTIQRTQQEDSAVYLCASSWSNEQFFGPGTRLTVL.